A single T cell receptor (beta chain) is shown here with its context. What it binds is not known. The sample belongs to a study of early stage breast cancer tumors. For the study at large: Each sample averaged around 9.2-fold read coverage.

Study-wide results and limits: Commonly generated sequences made up most enriched TCRB sequences shared between patients.

The assay was immunoSEQ multiplex PCR, and TCRdb's table has in-frame clones only and misses some. The data contain about 72,000 clones, approximately 79% of them singletons. This CDR3 is built from 16 residues. Germline V gene data show CDR1 as MNHNY and CDR2 as SVGAGI (reference sequence). With 0 bases clipped from V and 4 bases from J, the junction kept 6 bases outside the gene matches. The receptor was derived from a person between 55 and 70 years old with breast cancer. Sequenced material: blood. The chain couples TRBV6-6 to TRBJ1-2; 9 bases fit TRBD1. The CDR3, as DNA: TGTGCCAGCAGTTACTCCAACAGGGGGCGCTTCTATGGCTACACCTTC. Amino acid sequence: CASSYSNRGRFYGYTF.